Each of the 7 T cell receptor beta chains below was sequenced from the same sample in a study of T cells in Graves' hyperthyroidism and ophthalmopathy. There were TCR beta CDR3 regions amplified from RNA transcripts. When the TCR CDR3 underwent first-round RT-PCR, the HTBI primer set was used. TCRdb called the multiplex PCR reads again in MiXCR, with one record for every CDR3 protein. The sample holds about 560,000 distinct CDR3 sequences, approximately 15% seen once. The source material was blood. These receptors came from a middle-aged woman with Graves' hyperthyroidism.

This clonotype was seen at least ten times. This sequence joins TRBV5-1 and TRBJ2-3; possibly TRBD2 for D (5 bases). This CDR3 spans 14 amino acids. The germline V gene encodes CDR1 SGHRS and CDR2 YFSETQ. V lost 5 bases and J 0 bases, leaving 10 bases between the germline ends. CDR3 in DNA: TGCGCCAGCAGAGGCAGCGGTAGCACAGATACGCAGTATTTT. It codes for CASRGSGSTDTQYF.

This clonotype was seen repeatedly, ten times or more. The chain joins TRBV11-3 to TRBJ2-3, with 7 positions matching TRBD1. CDR1 SGHNT and CDR2 YENEEA come from the germline V gene. J was trimmed by 3 bases and V by 3 bases; bases with no gene match: 9. The CDR3 length is 16 residues. The CDR3 region is CASSFLGTVSTDTQYF. For the CDR3, the DNA is TGTGCCAGCAGCTTCCTGGGGACAGTCTCAACAGATACGCAGTATTTT.

The DNA for the CDR3 is TGTGCCAGCAGTTACAAGTACTCGGCGGGGACCGAGCAGTACTTC. Translated: CASSYKYSAGTEQYF. This sequence joins TRBV6-5 and TRBJ2-7, with D perhaps TRBD2 (6 bases). The CDR3 runs to 15 residues. Germline V gene data show CDR1 as MNHEY and CDR2 as SVGAGI. V gave up 2 bases and J gave up 6 bases, with 17 bases separating them.

The chain links TRBV7-8 to TRBJ1-2; the D is unclear. Trimming left V 2 bases short and J 2 bases short, with 6 bases between. CDR3 length: 13 residues. Germline V gene sequence: CDR1 SGHVS, CDR2 FQNEAQ. CDR3 in DNA: TGTGCCAGCAGCTTACACGGAAACTATGGCTACACCTTC. This translates into CASSLHGNYGYTF.

This clonotype has ten or more counts. This chain joins TRBV5-6 and TRBJ1-1; no clear D. This CDR3 comprises 12 residues. Trimming took 4 bases from V and 5 from J, leaving 9 bases between them. Germline lookup yields CDR1 SGHDT and CDR2 YYEEEE. CDR3 nucleotides: TGTGCCAGCAGCGCGATGAGAACTGAAGCTTTCTTT. It is translated as CASSAMRTEAFF.

With respect to this clonotype: A clone one base away is much larger, so this may be a read error. The CDR3 region has the DNA TGCGCCACCAGCTTGCCTAGCGGGTATCAAGAGACCCAGTACTTC. This translates into CATSLPSGYQETQYF. The chain uses TRBV5-1 and TRBJ2-5; 8 bases map to TRBD2. CDR1 SGHRS and CDR2 YFSETQ come from the germline V gene. The CDR3 spans 15 residues. Drawing the rest from reference TRBV5-1 and TRBJ2-5, the complete variable domain is KAGVTQTPRYLIKTRGQQVTLSCSPISGHRSVSWYQQTPGQGLQFLFEYFSETQRNKGNFPGRFSGRQFSNSRSEMNVSTLELGDSALYLCATSLPSGYQETQYFGPGTRLLVL.

At least ten counts were recorded for this clonotype. This chain links TRBV11-2 with TRBJ2-1; 11 nucleotides agree with TRBD2. Trimming at V came to 4 bases and at J to 6 bases, leaving 8 bases not matched to a gene. From germline, CDR1 is SGHAT and CDR2 FQNNGV. The CDR3 has 16 residues. The CDR3 DNA reads TGTGCCAGCAGCTCCCTGGGTAGCGGGAGGGCCAATGAGCAGTTCTTC. It translates to CASSSLGSGRANEQFF.